These 13 T cell receptor beta chains were all obtained from the same sample, sequenced in a study of CD8+ T cells in alopecia areata listed by TCRdb under 2018. The library relied on the immunoSEQ multiplex PCR assay. For TCR sequencing, RNA was extracted from every sample and reverse transcribed into cDNA to serve as template. Not all clones reach the TCRdb copy of this immuneACCESS table, which keeps in-frame sequences only. Checked studies attribute under half of the gap to unresolved V genes and leave the rest unexplained. The sample features about 120,000 clones, and none is a singleton. The top ten constitute about 19% of the sample. Sequenced material: lesional skin. The receptors here all came from a C3H/HeJ mouse with alopecia areata. Regarding MHC type, mice of this strain are H2-k.

On this clone itself: Gene names and germline refer to mouse. The read falls 4 residues short of the CDR3 end, and the missing part is taken from the germline J gene. The chain uses TRBV1 and TRBJ2-5, with 8 bases aligning to TRBD2. Per germline, CDR1 NSQYPW and CDR2 LRSPGD (reference sequence). V trimming: 5 bases; J trimming: 2 bases; junction bases outside the gene matches: 3. The CDR3 is 14 residues long. The sequenced part of the CDR3 DNA is TGCACCTGCAGTCGGACTGGGAGCCAAGAC. Amino acids: CTCSRTGSQD. The entire CDR3 is CTCSRTGSQDTQYF.

This clone was picked up a small number of times. Genes and germline are mouse. Read coverage stops 4 residues before the CDR3 terminus; the germline J gene supplies the remainder. The chain has TRBV1 and TRBJ1-4; tentative D call: TRBD1 (6 bases). The CDR3 spans 16 residues. Germline loops: CDR1 NSQYPW, CDR2 LRSPGD (reference sequence). The V end lost 4 bases, the J end lost 0 bases, and 12 bases lay between the germline ends. The CDR3 DNA, read in part, is TGCACCTGCAGTGAAGGGACAAAAATTTCCAACGAA. Translation: CTCSEGTKISNE. The CDR3 reads in full as CTCSEGTKISNERLFF.

Comments on this clone: Gene names denote mouse genes. The sequenced fragment ends 4 residues before the CDR3 boundary, so the rest is inferred from the germline J gene. The chain is built from TRBV1 and TRBJ2-4, with 7 bases lining up with TRBD2. Unmatched junction bases numbered 7, after V lost 1 base and J lost 0 bases. CDR3 length: 17 residues. Per germline, CDR1 NSQYPW and CDR2 LRSPGD (reference sequence). The DNA read from the CDR3 is TGCACCTGCAGTGCAGTCCTGGACTGGACTAGTCAAAAC. Translation: CTCSAVLDWTSQN. The full CDR3 reads CTCSAVLDWTSQNTLYF.

This clone was seen ten or more times. Each gene name is a mouse one. The read stops 4 residues short of the end of the CDR3; the missing end is completed from the germline J gene. This rearrangement joins TRBV13-3 to TRBJ2-1, with TRBD1 matching over 9 bases. Trimming took 2 bases from V and 4 from J; bases not matched to a gene: 4. The CDR3 covers 15 residues. Per germline, CDR1 NNHDY and CDR2 SYVADS. Partial CDR3 DNA: TGTGCCAGCAGTGAGACAGGGGGAGGGTATGCT. Residues: CASSETGGGYA. The CDR3 in full is CASSETGGGYAEQFF.

This clone showed up just a few times. Gene names refer to mouse genes. The CDR3 end falls 4 residues outside the read, so it is completed with the germline J gene. V and J are TRBV19 and TRBJ2-3; 7 bases agree with TRBD1. Germline V gene data show CDR1 as FNHDT and CDR2 as SITEND (reference sequence). CDR3 length: 12 amino acids. CDR3 bases read: TGTGCCAGCAAAGGACAGGAAGAA. Amino acid sequence: CASKGQEE. The entire CDR3 protein is CASKGQEETLYF. Full variable domain (missing parts from reference TRBV19 and TRBJ2-3): GGIITQTPKFLIGQEGQKLTLKCQQNFNHDTMYWYRQDSGKGLRLIYYSITENDLQKGDLSEGYDASREKKSSFSLTVTSAQKNEMAVFLCASKGQEETLYFGSGTRLTVL.

This clone showed up just a few times. Gene names and germline refer to mouse. The CDR3 end is not reached by the read, which stops 4 residues before it; the germline J gene fills it in. The gene calls are TRBV1 and TRBJ1-4; TRBD1 is a possible D gene (6 bases). Germline V gene data show CDR1 as NSQYPW and CDR2 as LRSPGD (reference sequence). The CDR3 totals 16 residues. Partial CDR3 DNA: TGCACCTGCAGTGCAGATCCCGCAGGGGAGGCCGAA. Translating gives CTCSADPAGEAE. The entire CDR3 is CTCSADPAGEAERLFF.

For this clone: All gene names here are mouse names. The CDR3 end lies 4 residues beyond the end of the read and is filled in from the germline J gene. The chain links TRBV13-3 to TRBJ2-2; a possible D gene is TRBD2 (6 bases). The V end lost 0 bases, the J end lost 1 base, and 13 bases lay between the germline ends. CDR1 is NNHDY, CDR2 SYVADS, per germline. The CDR3 has 17 residues. CDR3 DNA (partial): TGTGCCAGCAGTGATGGGGTGGCTGGGGAAAACACCGGG. Translation: CASSDGVAGENTG. The whole CDR3 protein is CASSDGVAGENTGQLYF.

Turning to this clone: At residue 12, TCRdb's protein is not the same as the translated DNA, so the protein here was read from the DNA. Genes and germline are mouse. The CDR3 end is not reached by the read, which stops 3 residues before it; the germline J gene fills it in. V usage is TRBV13-3 and J usage is TRBJ1-3; 9 bases line up with TRBD1. Germline CDR1 and CDR2: NNHDY and SYVADS. J was trimmed by 0 bases and V by 5 bases; bases with no gene match: 3. The length of the CDR3 is 15 residues. Incomplete CDR3 DNA: TGTGCCAGCAGGGACAGGGGACGTTCTGGAAATACG. Its protein is CASRDRGRSGNT. The entire CDR3 is CASRDRGRSGNTLYF.

This clone was detected a few times. The gene names here belong to mouse. The CDR3 end lies 4 residues beyond the end of the read and is filled in from the germline J gene. The J gene is TRBJ2-7, the V gene TRBV1; a weak D match, TRBD1 (6 bases). Germline V gene sequence: CDR1 NSQYPW, CDR2 LRSPGD (reference sequence). This CDR3 comprises 14 residues. Trimming removed 5 bases from V and 0 bases from J, with 11 bases in between. CDR3 sequence: CTCSTRTVSYEQYF. CDR3 DNA (partial): TGCACCTGCAGTACGAGGACAGTCTCCTAT.

Only a few counts were recorded for this clone. The germline and genes are mouse ones. The read terminates 4 residues before the CDR3 end, so the remaining end is supplied by the germline J gene. The V gene is TRBV13-1, the J gene TRBJ2-5; D gene uncertain. V dropped 3 bases and J dropped 0 bases, with 8 bases sitting between them. In germline, CDR1 is NSHNY, CDR2 SYGAGN. The CDR3 consists of 14 residues. The CDR3 sequence: CASSATINQDTQYF. Incomplete CDR3 DNA: TGTGCCAGCAGTGCAACAATTAACCAAGAC.

This clone has only a few counts. The gene symbols are mouse symbols. The read ends 4 residues shy of where the CDR3 ends; the end is completed using the germline J gene. V is TRBV14 and J is TRBJ2-5; 8 bases are shared with TRBD1. The CDR3 sequence is 13 residues long. CDR1 is SGHDT and CDR2 is FRDEAV in the germline V gene. CDR3 amino acids: CASSSGGSDTQYF. Partial CDR3 DNA: TGTGCCAGCAGTTCAGGGGGCTCTGAC.

In regard to this clone: Any gene name here is a mouse gene name. Read coverage stops 4 residues before the CDR3 terminus; the germline J gene supplies the remainder. The V call is TRBV1, the J call TRBJ2-3; TRBD2 aligns across 10 bases. Unmatched junction bases numbered 5, after V lost 1 base and J lost 1 base. CDR3 size: 17 residues. Germline CDR1 is NSQYPW and CDR2 is LRSPGD (reference sequence). CDR3 DNA, as far as it was read: TGCACCTGCAGTGCAGCTGGGGGGGCGTGGGGTGCAGAA. Residues: CTCSAAGGAWGAE. The CDR3 as a whole reads CTCSAAGGAWGAETLYF.

As concerns this clone: The translated DNA and TCRdb's protein are not identical at residue 12; the protein here was translated from the DNA. Mouse gene names and germline throughout. CDR3 bases read: TGTGCCAGCGGTGCCGGGACAGGGGATAATTCGCCC. Amino acids: CASGAGTGDNSP. The full CDR3 sequence reads CASGAGTGDNSPLYF. The chain carries TRBV13-2 and TRBJ1-6, with 10 bases aligning to TRBD1. The sequenced fragment ends 3 residues before the CDR3 boundary, so the rest is inferred from the germline J gene. TRBJ1-6 is an open reading frame, and its role is uncertain. Per the germline V gene, CDR1 is NNHNN and CDR2 is SYGAGS (reference sequence). The CDR3 is made up of 15 amino acids. The ends lost 3 bases at V and 5 bases at J; junction bases unmatched: 2.